This T cell receptor beta chain appears in the sequencing data of a study of T-cell reconstitution after alpha-beta-depleted transplantation in children. Trimming pared 7 bases from V and 2 bases from J, leaving 12 bases between. Per germline, CDR1 SQVTM and CDR2 ANQGSEA. This CDR3 comprises 13 residues. The sample holds a few counts of this clonotype. Preparing the TCRbeta library involved the use of unique molecular identifiers. TCRdb independently ran MiXCR on the PCR reads; one entry per CDR3 protein. In the table there are over 200,000 distinct CDR3 sequences, 8.4% of which are singletons. This TCR derives from a male patient aged 2 to 10 who had a stem cell transplant for acute myeloid leukemia, so the T cells may come from the graft donor. The material sequenced was PBMCs, mostly from graft donor cells, taken 360 days after TCRalphabeta/CD19-depleted stem cell transplant. The gene calls are TRBV29-1 and TRBJ2-1; D is uncertain. The CDR3 bases are TGCAGCGCCCTCAGTGGAGCCTACAATGAGCAGTTCTTC. It is translated as CSALSGAYNEQFF.